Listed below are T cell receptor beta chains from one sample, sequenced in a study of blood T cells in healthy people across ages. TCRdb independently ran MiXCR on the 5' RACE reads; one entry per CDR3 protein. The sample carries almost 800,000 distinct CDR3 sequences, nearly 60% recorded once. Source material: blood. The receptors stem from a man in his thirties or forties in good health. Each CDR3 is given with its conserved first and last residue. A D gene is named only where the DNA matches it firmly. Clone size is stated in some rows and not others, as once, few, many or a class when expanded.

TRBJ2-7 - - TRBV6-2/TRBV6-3 TGTGCCAGCAGTTATACTAGTTCTGACGAGCAGTACTTC CASSYTSSDEQYF
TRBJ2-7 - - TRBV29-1 TGCAGCGCCAGGGACGGATACTACGAGCAGTACTTC CSARDGYYEQYF
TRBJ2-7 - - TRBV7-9 TGCGCCAGCAGCCCCTTCTACGAGCAGTACTTC CASSPFYEQYF
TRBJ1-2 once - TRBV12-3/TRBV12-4 TGTGCCAGCAGTTATGGGGGCGTTGGCTACACCTTC CASSYGGVGYTF
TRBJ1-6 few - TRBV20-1 TGCAGTGCCCTGTTAGCCAGCTCCTATAATTCACCCCTCCACTTT CSALLASSYNSPLHF
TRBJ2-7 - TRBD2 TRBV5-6 TGTGCCAGCAGCTCTAGCGGGGGAAGCTCCTACGAGCAGTACTTC CASSSSGGSSYEQYF
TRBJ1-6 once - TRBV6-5 TGTGCCAGCAGTTACCTGCGGCAGAATAATTCACCCCTCCACTTT CASSYLRQNNSPLHF
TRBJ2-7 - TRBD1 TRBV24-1 TGTGCCACCAGTGACCTCCTGGGACAGGGGTACGGCTACGAGCAGTACTTC CATSDLLGQGYGYEQYF
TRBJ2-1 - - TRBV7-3 TGTGCCAGCAGCTTAAGAGGATTGGGGGCCTACAATGAGCAGTTCTTC CASSLRGLGAYNEQFF
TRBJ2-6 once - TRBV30 TGTGCCTGGTTATCCCGATCTGGGGCCAACGTCCTGACTTTC CAWLSRSGANVLTF
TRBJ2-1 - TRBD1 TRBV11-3 TGTGCCAGCAGCGCCCGGACAGGAATCCAAGAGACCCAGTTCTTC CASSARTGIQETQFF
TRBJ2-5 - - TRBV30 TGTGCCTGGGTAGGAGACAATCAAGAGACCCAGTACTTC CAWVGDNQETQYF
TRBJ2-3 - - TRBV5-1 TGCGCCAGCAGCTTGGTGGGAGACGCAGATACGCAGTATTTT CASSLVGDADTQYF
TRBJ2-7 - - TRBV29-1 TGCAGCGTGCTGGCCCTGGGGAAACTCTACGAGCAGTACTTC CSVLALGKLYEQYF
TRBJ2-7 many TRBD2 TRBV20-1 TGCAGTGCTAGGACAAGCGGGGGGTCCTACGAGCAGTACTTC CSARTSGGSYEQYF
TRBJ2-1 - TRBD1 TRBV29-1 TGCAGCGTTGCCCCCCGACAGGGGCATGAGCAGTTCTTC CSVAPRQGHEQFF